The 21 T cell receptor beta chains below were found in one sample sequenced in a study of T cell responses to AZD1222 COVID-19 vaccine. Assay used: immunoSEQ multiplex PCR; TCRdb lists only in-frame clones, some missing. Of more than 85,000 clones detected, 82% appear once; the ten largest clones hold around 5%. Sequenced here: peripheral blood, sampled on day 0 of AZD1222 vaccination. The receptors were sampled from an adult in good health.

The chain employs TRBV2 and TRBJ1-1; D may be TRBD1 (5 bases). Looked up from germline, CDR1 is SNHLY and CDR2 is FYNNEI. The CDR3 has 14 amino acids. V was pared by 8 bases and J by 0 bases, with 13 bases between. The CDR3 region is CASQIGAVNTEAFF. CDR3 coding DNA: TGTGCCAGCCAGATAGGGGCAGTGAACACTGAAGCTTTCTTT.

This rearrangement joins TRBV6-1 to TRBJ1-2, with no clear D. CDR1 and CDR2 (germline): MNHNS, SASEGT. There are 11 residues in the CDR3. Trimming pared 3 bases from V and 10 bases from J, leaving 9 bases between. This CDR3 reads CASSDFRAYTF. The CDR3 region has the DNA TGTGCCAGCAGTGATTTTCGTGCCTACACCTTC.

This chain joins TRBV7-2 and TRBJ2-5; TRBD2 matches 11 bases. The CDR3 totals 17 residues. V trimming: 9 bases; J trimming: 5 bases; junction bases outside the gene matches: 17. Germline loops: CDR1 SGHTA, CDR2 FQGNSA. DNA for the CDR3: TGTGCCAGTAACTCCCCCCTAAGTAGCGGGGGGGCGGAGACCCAGTACTTC. This gives the protein CASNSPLSSGGAETQYF.

The rearrangement joins TRBV5-6 to TRBJ2-1; the match to TRBD2 covers 9 bases. The CDR3 covers 15 residues. Per germline, CDR1 SGHDT and CDR2 YYEEEE. Trimming took 0 bases from V and 7 from J; bases not matched to a gene: 5. The DNA for the CDR3 is TGTGCCAGCAGCTTGGTTATTAGCGGGGGAAATGAGCAGTTCTTC. Translated, it gives CASSLVISGGNEQFF.

The chain carries TRBV6-2 or TRBV6-3 and TRBJ1-2; D gene ambiguous. This CDR3 has 13 amino acids. CDR1 and CDR2 from the germline V gene are MNHEY and SVGEGT. V shed 6 bases and J shed 5 bases, with 13 bases lying between them. CDR3 in amino acids: CASSPVPSYGYTF. CDR3 sequence (DNA): TGTGCCAGCAGCCCCGTCCCCTCGTATGGCTACACCTTC.

V and J are TRBV4-3 and TRBJ2-2; 7 bases map to TRBD2. Germline V gene sequence: CDR1 LGHNA, CDR2 YSLEER. The CDR3 spans 16 residues. The ends lost 3 bases at V and 8 bases at J; junction bases unmatched: 12. The CDR3 sequence is CASSQRMSGGWGELFF. CDR3 sequence (DNA): TGCGCCAGCAGCCAGCGTATGTCGGGAGGTTGGGGGGAGCTGTTTTTT.

V gene TRBV6-5 combines with J gene TRBJ2-7; D might be TRBD1 (5 bases). Trimming pared 6 bases from V and 3 bases from J, leaving 18 bases between. Looked up from germline, CDR1 is MNHEY and CDR2 is SVGAGI. This CDR3 contains 15 residues. The CDR3 nucleotides are TGTGCCAGCAGGTTGACAGCCTCTCCTAGCTACGAGCAGTACTTC. As protein: CASRLTASPSYEQYF.

This clone was seen once. The V and J genes are TRBV5-6 and TRBJ1-2; TRBD1 aligns across 8 bases. Germline V gene sequence: CDR1 SGHDT, CDR2 YYEEEE. The J segment lost 7 bases and the V segment lost 3 bases, leaving 8 bases of the junction unmatched. The CDR3 covers 14 residues. The CDR3 DNA follows: TGTGCCAGCAGCTCGCGGACAGGGCGGGGTGGCTACACCTTC. It yields the protein CASSSRTGRGGYTF. The whole variable domain, filled in from reference TRBV5-6 and TRBJ1-2, reads DAGVTQSPTHLIKTRGQQVTLRCSPKSGHDTVSWYQQALGQGPQFIFQYYEEEERQRGNFPDRFSGHQFPNYSSELNVNALLLGDSALYLCASSSRTGRGGYTFGSGTRLTVV.

The chain combines TRBV7-9 with TRBJ2-1; 15 positions agree with TRBD2. J gave up 8 bases and V 2 bases, and 1 base lay outside the gene matches. Germline CDR1 SEHNR, CDR2 FQNEAQ (reference sequence). The CDR3 runs 15 residues. This chain's CDR3 is CASSLRTSGGDEQFF. The DNA of the CDR3 is TGTGCCAGCAGCTTACGGACTAGCGGGGGGGATGAGCAGTTCTTC.

This chain's CDR3 is CASSRLTGIGTGELFF. The CDR3 coding sequence is TGTGCCAGCAGTAGACTGACAGGGATAGGGACCGGGGAGCTGTTTTTT. The V and J genes are TRBV6-2 or TRBV6-3 and TRBJ2-2; 7 positions match TRBD1. The trim removed 5 bases at V and 5 bases at J, leaving 11 bases unmatched. The CDR3 runs 16 residues. CDR1 and CDR2 from the germline V gene are MNHEY and SVGEGT.

The rearrangement uses TRBV27 and TRBJ2-1, with 11 bases matching TRBD2. Germline CDR1 and CDR2: MNHEY and SMNVEV (reference sequence). J lost 0 bases, V lost 5 bases, and 9 bases had no gene match. The CDR3 runs to 18 residues. The DNA of the CDR3 is TGTGCCAGCAGTCTCCGACTAGCGGGGAGGTCCTCCTACAATGAGCAGTTCTTC. This codes for CASSLRLAGRSSYNEQFF.

The chain employs TRBV5-8 and TRBJ1-2; 9 bases map to TRBD1. Per germline, CDR1 SGHTS and CDR2 YDEGEE. V lost 4 bases, J lost 2 bases, and 3 bases stayed unmatched. The CDR3 has 14 residues. The CDR3 DNA reads as TGTGCCAGCAGCAGGGGACAGGGAAACTATGGCTACACCTTC. This gives the protein CASSRGQGNYGYTF.

The chain links TRBV6-5 to TRBJ1-2; 11 bases align to TRBD1. The CDR3 length is 14 residues. Germline values: CDR1 MNHEY, CDR2 SVGAGI. The CDR3 spells CASGGTGGEYGYTF. The CDR3 region has the DNA TGTGCGAGCGGCGGGACAGGGGGGGAGTATGGCTACACCTTC.

The chain links TRBV6-5 to TRBJ2-3; a possible D gene is TRBD2 (5 bases). From germline, CDR1 is MNHEY and CDR2 SVGAGI. The CDR3 runs to 16 residues. Trimming took 2 bases from V and 3 from J, leaving 15 bases between them. CDR3 residues: CASSYIRTRNTDTQYF. The CDR3 DNA sequence: TGTGCCAGCAGTTACATTCGGACTCGGAATACAGATACGCAGTATTTT.

The chain recombines TRBV19 with TRBJ1-6; D gene ambiguous. V was clipped by 4 bases and J by 5 bases, with 3 bases between them. The CDR3 has 12 residues. From germline, CDR1 is LNHDA and CDR2 SQIVND (reference sequence). The CDR3 region has the DNA TGTGCCAGTAGTACCAATAATTCACCCCTCCACTTT. This encodes CASSTNNSPLHF. The full variable domain, with the rest looked up from reference TRBV19 and TRBJ1-6, is DGGITQSPKYLFRKEGQNVTLSCEQNLNHDAMYWYRQDPGQGLRLIYYSQIVNDFQKGDIAEGYSVSREKKESFPLTVTSAQKNPTAFYLCASSTNNSPLHFGNGTRLTVT.

V is TRBV29-1 and J is TRBJ2-1, with 8 bases lining up with TRBD2. Germline trimming cut 1 base from V and 6 bases from J; bases unmatched to any gene: 8. The CDR3 consists of 15 residues. In germline, CDR1 is SQVTM, CDR2 ANQGSEA. For the CDR3, the DNA is TGCAGCGTTGAAGCTGGCCGGGGGGGCCCCAATGAGCAGTTCTTC. Translating gives CSVEAGRGGPNEQFF.

This clone was seen a handful of times. The rearrangement links TRBV4-3 to TRBJ1-2; D gene unclear. CDR3 length: 16 residues. CDR1 and CDR2 from the germline V gene are LGHNA and YSLEER. V was shortened by 0 bases and J by 4 bases, with 15 bases between the two germline ends. As DNA, the CDR3 is TGCGCCAGCAGCCAAGATCCAGCGGCATCTCGCTATGGCTACACCTTC. This translates into CASSQDPAASRYGYTF.

The genes are TRBV6-5 and TRBJ1-2, with D unclear. Trimming took 3 bases from V and 6 from J, leaving 11 bases between them. The V gene's germline CDR1 is MNHEY and CDR2 SVGAGI. The CDR3 extends over 13 amino acids. The CDR3 DNA reads as TGTGCCAGCAGTTATGAGTGGGGAAATGGCTACACCTTC. Its protein product is CASSYEWGNGYTF.

The chain combines TRBV19 with TRBJ1-1; D uncertain. V lost 4 bases and J 0 bases, leaving 9 bases between the germline ends. Germline V gives CDR1 LNHDA, CDR2 SQIVND (reference sequence). The CDR3 length is 14 residues. Written as DNA, the CDR3 is TGTGCCAGTAGTACAGGATATTTGAACACTGAAGCTTTCTTT. Translating gives CASSTGYLNTEAFF.

J is TRBJ2-4 and V is TRBV5-1; tentatively, D is TRBD1 (5 bases). V was trimmed by 0 bases and J by 2 bases, leaving 12 bases between them. The CDR3 length is 16 residues. The germline V gene has CDR1 SGHRS and CDR2 YFSETQ. Here the CDR3 reads CASSLEGFGTKNIQYF. The CDR3 DNA reads as TGCGCCAGCAGCTTGGAGGGGTTTGGAACCAAAAACATTCAGTACTTC.

This chain joins TRBV2 and TRBJ1-3; 7 nucleotides align to TRBD1. CDR1 SNHLY and CDR2 FYNNEI come from the germline V gene. V lost 6 bases, J lost 1 base, and 3 bases stayed unmatched. CDR3 length: 14 amino acids. CDR3 region: CASRRGQSGNTIYF. The CDR3, as DNA: TGTGCCAGCAGACGGGGACAGTCTGGAAACACCATATATTTT.